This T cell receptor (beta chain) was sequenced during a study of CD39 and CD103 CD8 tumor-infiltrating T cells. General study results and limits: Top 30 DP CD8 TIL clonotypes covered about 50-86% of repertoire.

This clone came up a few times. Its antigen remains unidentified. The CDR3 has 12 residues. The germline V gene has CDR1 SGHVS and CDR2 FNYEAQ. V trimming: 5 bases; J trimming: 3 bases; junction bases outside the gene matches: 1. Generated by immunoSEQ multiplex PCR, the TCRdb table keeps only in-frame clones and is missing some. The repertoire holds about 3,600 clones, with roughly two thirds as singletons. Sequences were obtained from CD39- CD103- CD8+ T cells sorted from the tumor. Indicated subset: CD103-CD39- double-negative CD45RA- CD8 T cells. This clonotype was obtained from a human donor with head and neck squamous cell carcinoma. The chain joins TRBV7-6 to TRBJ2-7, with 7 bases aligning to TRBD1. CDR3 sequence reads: CASSGDSYEQYF. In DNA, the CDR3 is TGTGCCAGCAGCGGGGACAGCTACGAGCAGTACTTC.